This T cell receptor beta chain was identified in a study of T cell repertoires in cytomegalovirus infection (dated by TCRdb to between 2018 and 2020). Background for the entire study: Peptide stimulations targeted recently identified HLA-C-restricted CMV epitopes, whose presentation resists viral immunomodulation, together with well-studied HLA-B-restricted epitopes. Because public TCR beta signatures pointed to carriage of CMV infection together with the matching HLA type, the HLA type of each donor mattered for the analysis. The paper as a whole reports these results and caveats: The ex vivo response was dominated by HLA-C-restricted CMV-specific TCR beta clonotypes, which also provided the single most frequent clonotype in two of eight donors. Carriers of CMV infection plus the relevant HLA type were discriminated by the cumulative frequency of public TCR beta family members in the study cohort and in an independent roughly 400-donor cohort.

Sequencing was performed on an Illumina HiSeq 1500. TCRdb reprocessing: public reads trimmed at Q25 with fastp, clones called with MiXCR, in-frame beta chains kept. Identical CDR3 protein sequences are pooled into one entry, listed with their most common genes and DNA. Across this sample there are approximately 1,000,000 distinct CDR3 sequences, with roughly 31% seen only once. Over 10% of the sample rests with the top ten. From its cysteine to its phenylalanine, the CDR3 spans 16 amino acids. Here the CDR3 DNA is all that survives: 48 bases in frame from base 1. A distance of 11 bases separates the germline ends of V and J, which lose 2 bases and 1 base respectively. This clonotype has at least ten counts. This clone's antigen is unknown. No base qualities exist here, and no much larger clone lies one base off it. According to the study, the label for this sample's treatment or condition signals: in vitro stimulation with specific CMV peptide epitopes to enrich CMV-specific T cells.

The TCR originated in a human donor in good health (CMV status not recorded). Some clones in this sample may be carry-over from other donors' samples. This sequence uses TRBV12-3 or TRBV12-4 and TRBJ2-2; perhaps TRBD2 is the D gene, with 6 bases matching. This sample comprised cultured CD8+ T cells from PBMCs, obtained from culture after CMV antigen stimulation. The CDR3 reads as follows: CASSLSYGGNTGELFF. The DNA is TGTGCCAGCAGTTTATCTTACGGGGGGAACACCGGGGAGCTGTTTTTT.